This TCR beta chain originates from a study of T cell responses to AZD1222 COVID-19 vaccine. Study-wide findings and caveats: Variant regions that are unmutated are reportedly the target of nearly half of spike-specific TCRs.

V dropped 6 bases and J dropped 2 bases, with 13 bases sitting between them. CDR3 length equals 14 residues. The V gene's germline CDR1 is KGHSH and CDR2 LQKENI. In the case of this clone: Antigen specificity is unknown.

The table came from immunoSEQ multiplex PCR; TCRdb's copy has only in-frame clones and leaves some out. Of 120,000 or so clones in the sample, approximately 92% are singletons; the top ten hold under 9%. The sequence was obtained from an adult who received the AZD1222 COVID-19 vaccine. The genes are TRBV18 and TRBJ1-1; possibly TRBD1 for D (5 bases). Sequenced material: peripheral blood, taken 28 days after the second AZD1222 dose. The CDR3 DNA follows: TGTGCCAGCTCGCTGGTAGGGGTTAACACTGAAGCTTTCTTT. This translates into CASSLVGVNTEAFF.